The T cell receptor beta chain under discussion was sequenced for a study of shared clonotypes between healthy human individuals. Study-level background: In total, the donors were two women and a few men aged 18 to 49.

Profiling relied on immunoSEQ multiplex PCR, and the TCRdb table lists in-frame clones only, not all of them. Here the sample spans around 1.5 million clones, under 99% being singletons. General study results and limits: Only a few donors were included, so the genetic and exposure-history diversity represented was limited.

A split of CD4+ cells into CD45RA+ naive and CD45RA-negative memory subsets was performed. A word on this clone: Its specificity is not known.

The CDR3 is 14 amino acids. Germline V gene lookup returns CDR1 MNHNS and CDR2 SASEGT. V lost 3 bases to trimming and J lost 5 bases; unmatched junction nucleotides: 6. The source is a man in his thirties or forties in good health. Source material: naive CD4+ T cells sorted from blood. Stated subset: CD45RA+ positively selected. The V gene is TRBV6-1, the J gene TRBJ1-2; 7 nucleotides line up with TRBD1. CDR3 DNA: TGTGCCAGCAGTGAGGCCGGGACAGCTTATGGCTACACCTTC. It specifies CASSEAGTAYGYTF.